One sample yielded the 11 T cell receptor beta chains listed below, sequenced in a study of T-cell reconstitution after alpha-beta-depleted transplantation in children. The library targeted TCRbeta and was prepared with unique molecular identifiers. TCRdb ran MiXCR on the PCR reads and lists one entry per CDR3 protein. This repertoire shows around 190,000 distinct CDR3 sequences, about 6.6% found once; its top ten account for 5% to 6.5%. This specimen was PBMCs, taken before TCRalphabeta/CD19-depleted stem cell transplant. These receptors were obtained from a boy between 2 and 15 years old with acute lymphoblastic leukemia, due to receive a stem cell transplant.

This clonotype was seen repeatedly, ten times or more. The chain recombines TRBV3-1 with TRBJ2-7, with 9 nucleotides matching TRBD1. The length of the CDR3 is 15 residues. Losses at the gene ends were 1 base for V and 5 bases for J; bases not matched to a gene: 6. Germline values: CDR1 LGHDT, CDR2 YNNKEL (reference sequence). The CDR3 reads CASSQVGTGTDEQYF. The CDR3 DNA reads TGTGCCAGCAGCCAAGTGGGGACAGGGACCGACGAGCAGTACTTC.

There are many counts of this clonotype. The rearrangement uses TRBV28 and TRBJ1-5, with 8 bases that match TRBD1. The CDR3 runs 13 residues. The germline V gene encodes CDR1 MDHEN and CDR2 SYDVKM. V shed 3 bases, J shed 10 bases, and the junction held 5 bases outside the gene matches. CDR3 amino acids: CASSFTRGQPQHF. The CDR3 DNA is TGTGCCAGCAGTTTTACCAGGGGGCAACCCCAGCATTTT.

The CDR3 sequence is CSVEQLRVDTEAFF. CDR3 sequence (DNA): TGCAGCGTTGAACAGCTCAGGGTGGACACTGAAGCTTTCTTT. This sequence joins TRBV29-1 and TRBJ1-1; TRBD1 is a possible D gene (5 bases). The CDR3 covers 14 residues. Trimming removed 2 bases at V and 3 bases at J, with 13 bases between. Germline CDR1 is SQVTM and CDR2 is ANQGSEA.

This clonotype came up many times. Here the CDR3 DNA reads TGTGCCTGGAGTGTAAAACGAGTGCTAGCGGGGCGTGAGCAGTTCTTC. Amino acid sequence: CAWSVKRVLAGREQFF. V usage is TRBV30 and J usage is TRBJ2-1; 9 bases fit TRBD2. This CDR3 is built from 16 residues. Germline loops: CDR1 GTSNPN, CDR2 SVGIG (reference sequence). Trimming cost V 0 bases and J 9 bases; bases outside gene matches: 12.

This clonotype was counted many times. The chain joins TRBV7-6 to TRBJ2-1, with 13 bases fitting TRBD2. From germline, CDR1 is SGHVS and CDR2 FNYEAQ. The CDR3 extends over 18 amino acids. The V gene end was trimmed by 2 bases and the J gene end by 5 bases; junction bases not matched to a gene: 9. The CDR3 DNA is TGTGCCAGCAGCTTAAGGAGACCGACTAGCGGGGGGAACAATGAGCAGTTCTTC. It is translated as CASSLRRPTSGGNNEQFF.

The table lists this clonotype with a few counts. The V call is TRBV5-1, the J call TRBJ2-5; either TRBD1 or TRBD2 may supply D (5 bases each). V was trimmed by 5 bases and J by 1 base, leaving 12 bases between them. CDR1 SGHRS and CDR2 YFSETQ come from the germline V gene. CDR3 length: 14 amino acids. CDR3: CASRRGRFQETQYF. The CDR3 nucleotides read TGCGCCAGCAGGAGGGGCAGGTTCCAAGAGACCCAGTACTTC.

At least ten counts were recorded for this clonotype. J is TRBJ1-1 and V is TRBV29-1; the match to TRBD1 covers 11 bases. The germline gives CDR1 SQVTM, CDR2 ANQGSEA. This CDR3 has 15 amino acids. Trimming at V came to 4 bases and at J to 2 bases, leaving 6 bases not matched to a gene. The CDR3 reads CSVAPGTGGNTEAFF. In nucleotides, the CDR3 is TGCAGCGTTGCCCCCGGGACAGGGGGAAACACTGAAGCTTTCTTT.

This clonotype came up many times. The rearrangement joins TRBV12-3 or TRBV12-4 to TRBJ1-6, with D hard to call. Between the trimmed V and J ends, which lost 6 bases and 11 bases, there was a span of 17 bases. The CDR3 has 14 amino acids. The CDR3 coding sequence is TGTGCCAGCAGCCTAAGCGAAGTGCGGGCACCCCTCCACTTT. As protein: CASSLSEVRAPLHF.

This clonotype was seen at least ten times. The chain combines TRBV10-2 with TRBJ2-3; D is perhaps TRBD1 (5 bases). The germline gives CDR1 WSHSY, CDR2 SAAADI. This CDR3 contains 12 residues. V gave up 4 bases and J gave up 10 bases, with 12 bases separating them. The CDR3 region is CASSGRDLAQYF. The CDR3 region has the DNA TGCGCCAGCAGTGGCAGGGATCTGGCGCAGTATTTT.

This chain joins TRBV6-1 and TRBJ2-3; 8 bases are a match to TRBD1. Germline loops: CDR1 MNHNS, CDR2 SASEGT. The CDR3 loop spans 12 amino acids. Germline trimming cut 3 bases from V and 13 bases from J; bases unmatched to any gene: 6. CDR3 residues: CASSDRTGRKYF. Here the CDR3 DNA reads TGTGCCAGCAGTGACCGGACAGGGCGGAAGTATTTT.

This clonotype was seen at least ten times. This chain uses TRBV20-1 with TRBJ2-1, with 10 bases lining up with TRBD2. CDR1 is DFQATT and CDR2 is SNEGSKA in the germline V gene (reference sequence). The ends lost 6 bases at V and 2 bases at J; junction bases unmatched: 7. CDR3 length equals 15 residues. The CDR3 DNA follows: TGCAGTGCCCTGAAGCGGGGGGGCCCCTACAATGAGCAGTTCTTC. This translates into CSALKRGGPYNEQFF.